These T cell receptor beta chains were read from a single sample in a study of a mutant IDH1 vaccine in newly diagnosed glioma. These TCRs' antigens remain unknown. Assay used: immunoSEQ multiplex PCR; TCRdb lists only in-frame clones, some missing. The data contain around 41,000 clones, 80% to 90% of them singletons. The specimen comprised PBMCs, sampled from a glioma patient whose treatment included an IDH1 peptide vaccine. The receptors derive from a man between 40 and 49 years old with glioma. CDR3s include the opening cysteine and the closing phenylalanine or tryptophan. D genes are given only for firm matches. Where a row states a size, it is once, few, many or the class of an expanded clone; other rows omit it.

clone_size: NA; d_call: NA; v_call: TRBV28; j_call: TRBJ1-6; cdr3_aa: CASSQTWGESPLHF; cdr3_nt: TGTGCCAGCAGTCAAACATGGGGGGAATCACCCCTCCACTTT
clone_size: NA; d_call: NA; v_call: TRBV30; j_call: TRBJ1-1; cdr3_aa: CAWSNWQGGPAFF; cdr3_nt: TGTGCCTGGAGTAACTGGCAGGGCGGGCCGGCTTTCTTT
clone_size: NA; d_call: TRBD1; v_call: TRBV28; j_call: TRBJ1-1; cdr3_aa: CASSPRRTGPATEAFF; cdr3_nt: TGTGCCAGCAGCCCCCGTCGGACAGGGCCGGCCACTGAAGCTTTCTTT
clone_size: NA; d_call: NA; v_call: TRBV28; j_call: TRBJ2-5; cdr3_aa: CASSFVQRKTQYF; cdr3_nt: TGTGCCAGCAGTTTTGTCCAGAGAAAGACCCAGTACTTC
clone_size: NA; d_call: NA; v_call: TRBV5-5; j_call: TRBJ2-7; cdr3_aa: CASSLVGGRQQSNEQYF; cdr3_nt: TGTGCCAGCAGCTTGGTTGGGGGACGCCAACAATCCAACGAGCAGTACTTC
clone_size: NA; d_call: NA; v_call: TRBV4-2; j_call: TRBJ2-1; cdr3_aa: CASSQPLKRNEQFF; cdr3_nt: TGTGCCAGCAGCCAACCCCTAAAACGTAATGAGCAGTTCTTC
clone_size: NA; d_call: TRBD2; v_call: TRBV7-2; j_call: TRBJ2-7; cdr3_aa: CASKRGGSEQYF; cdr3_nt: TGTGCCAGCAAACGGGGGGGAAGCGAGCAGTACTTC
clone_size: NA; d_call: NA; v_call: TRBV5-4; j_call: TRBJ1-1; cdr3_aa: CASSSPRGTTEAFF; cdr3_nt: TGTGCCAGCAGCTCACCCCGGGGGACCACTGAAGCTTTCTTT
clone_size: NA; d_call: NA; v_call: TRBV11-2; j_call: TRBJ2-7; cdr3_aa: CASSLGQSHYEQYF; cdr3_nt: TGTGCCAGCAGCTTAGGCCAGAGTCACTACGAGCAGTACTTC
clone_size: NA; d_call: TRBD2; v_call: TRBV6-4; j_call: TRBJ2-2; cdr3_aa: CASSARVGTSSSGELFF; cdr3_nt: TGTGCCAGCAGTGCGAGAGTTGGGACTAGCAGCTCCGGGGAGCTGTTTTTT
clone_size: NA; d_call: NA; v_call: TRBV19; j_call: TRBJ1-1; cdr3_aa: CASSIKGRTEAFF; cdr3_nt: TGTGCCAGTAGTATCAAGGGTAGGACTGAAGCTTTCTTT
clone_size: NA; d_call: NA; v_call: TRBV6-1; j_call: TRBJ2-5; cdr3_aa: CASSEALGRGAETQYF; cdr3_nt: TGTGCCAGCAGTGAAGCCCTAGGAAGGGGAGCAGAGACCCAGTACTTC
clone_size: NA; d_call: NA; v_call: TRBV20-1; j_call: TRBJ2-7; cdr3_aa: CSARRGYEQYF; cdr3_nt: TGCAGTGCTAGAAGAGGGTACGAGCAGTACTTC
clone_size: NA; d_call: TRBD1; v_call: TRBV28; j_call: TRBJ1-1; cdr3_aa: CASSPNRQGGMNTEAFF; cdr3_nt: TGTGCCAGCAGCCCTAACCGACAGGGGGGCATGAACACTGAAGCTTTCTTT
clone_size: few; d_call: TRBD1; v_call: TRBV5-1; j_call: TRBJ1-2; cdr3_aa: CASSRGQGENGYTF; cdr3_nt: TGCGCCAGCAGCAGAGGACAGGGCGAGAATGGCTACACCTTC
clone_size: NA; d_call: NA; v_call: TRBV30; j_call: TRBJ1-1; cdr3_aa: CAWSVGRGNTEAFF; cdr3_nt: TGTGCCTGGAGTGTAGGGCGCGGGAACACTGAAGCTTTCTTT
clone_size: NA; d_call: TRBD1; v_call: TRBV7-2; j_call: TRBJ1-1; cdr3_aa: CASSTRTGKAFF; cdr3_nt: TGTGCCAGCAGCACCCGGACAGGGAAGGCTTTCTTT
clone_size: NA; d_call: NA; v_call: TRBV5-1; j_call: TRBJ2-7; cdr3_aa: CASSLDRVYEQYF; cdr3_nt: TGCGCCAGCAGCTTGGACAGGGTTTACGAGCAGTACTTC
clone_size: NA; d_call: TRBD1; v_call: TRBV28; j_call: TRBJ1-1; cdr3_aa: CASSLGQTNTEAFF; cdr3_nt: TGTGCCAGCAGTCTGGGACAGACAAACACTGAAGCTTTCTTT
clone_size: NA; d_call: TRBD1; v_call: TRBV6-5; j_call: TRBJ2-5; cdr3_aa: CTSRVNRGSETQYF; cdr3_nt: TGTACCAGCAGGGTCAACAGGGGATCGGAGACCCAGTACTTC
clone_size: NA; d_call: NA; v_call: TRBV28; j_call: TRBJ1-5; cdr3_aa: CASREGDQPQHF; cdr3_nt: TGTGCCAGCAGGGAGGGAGATCAGCCCCAGCATTTT
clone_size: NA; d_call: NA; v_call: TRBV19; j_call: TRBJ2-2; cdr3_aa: CASSIGRSQPGELFF; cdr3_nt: TGTGCCAGTAGTATAGGCCGGAGTCAGCCCGGGGAGCTGTTTTTT
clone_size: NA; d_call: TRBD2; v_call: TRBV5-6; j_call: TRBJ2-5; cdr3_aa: CASSLFEGLAGVETQYF; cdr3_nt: TGTGCCAGCAGCTTGTTTGAGGGACTAGCGGGGGTGGAGACCCAGTACTTC
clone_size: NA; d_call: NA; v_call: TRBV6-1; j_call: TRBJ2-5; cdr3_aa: CASSERGTGLVETQYF; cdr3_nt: TGTGCCAGCAGTGAAAGGGGAACAGGGTTGGTGGAGACCCAGTACTTC